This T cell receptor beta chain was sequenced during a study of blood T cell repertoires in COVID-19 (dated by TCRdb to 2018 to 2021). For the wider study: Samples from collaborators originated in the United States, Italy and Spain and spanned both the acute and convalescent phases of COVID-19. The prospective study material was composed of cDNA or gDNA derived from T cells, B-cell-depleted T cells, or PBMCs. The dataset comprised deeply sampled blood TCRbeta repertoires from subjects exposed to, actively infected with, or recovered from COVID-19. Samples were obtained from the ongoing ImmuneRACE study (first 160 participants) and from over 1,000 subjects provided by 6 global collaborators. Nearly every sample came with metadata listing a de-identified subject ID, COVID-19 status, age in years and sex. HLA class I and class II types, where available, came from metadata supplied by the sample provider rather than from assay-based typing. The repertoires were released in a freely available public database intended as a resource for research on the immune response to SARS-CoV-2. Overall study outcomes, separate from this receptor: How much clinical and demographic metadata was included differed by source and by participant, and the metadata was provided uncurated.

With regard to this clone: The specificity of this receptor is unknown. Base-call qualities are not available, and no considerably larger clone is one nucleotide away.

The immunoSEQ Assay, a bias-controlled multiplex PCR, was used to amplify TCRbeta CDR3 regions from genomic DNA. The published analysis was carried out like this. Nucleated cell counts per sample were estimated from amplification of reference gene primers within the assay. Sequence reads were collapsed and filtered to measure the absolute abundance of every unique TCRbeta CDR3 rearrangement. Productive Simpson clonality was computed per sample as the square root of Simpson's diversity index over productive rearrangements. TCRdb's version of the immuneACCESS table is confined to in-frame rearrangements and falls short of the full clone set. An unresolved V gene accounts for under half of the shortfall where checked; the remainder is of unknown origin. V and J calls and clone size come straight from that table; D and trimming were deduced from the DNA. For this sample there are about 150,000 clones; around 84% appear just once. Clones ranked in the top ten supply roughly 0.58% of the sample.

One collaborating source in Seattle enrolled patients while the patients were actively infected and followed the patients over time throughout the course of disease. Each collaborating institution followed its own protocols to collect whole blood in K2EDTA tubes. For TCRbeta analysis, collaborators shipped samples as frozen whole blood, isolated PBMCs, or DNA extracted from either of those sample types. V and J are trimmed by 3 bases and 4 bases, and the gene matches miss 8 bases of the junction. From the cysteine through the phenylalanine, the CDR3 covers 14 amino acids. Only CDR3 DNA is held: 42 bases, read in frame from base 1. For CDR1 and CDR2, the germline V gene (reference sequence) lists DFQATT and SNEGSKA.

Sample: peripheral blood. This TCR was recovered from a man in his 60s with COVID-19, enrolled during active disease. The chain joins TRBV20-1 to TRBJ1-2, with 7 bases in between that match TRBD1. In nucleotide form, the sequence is TGCAGTGCTAGTGGCAGGGGGAAAAGCTATGGCTACACCTTC. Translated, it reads CSASGRGKSYGYTF.